This TCR beta chain was profiled in a study of T-cell memory formation after mild COVID-19. About the study: Clustering of TCRs was largely donor specific.

J gave up 7 bases and V 2 bases, and 10 bases lay outside the gene matches. Germline CDR1 and CDR2: MNHNY and SVGAGI (reference sequence). The CDR3 length is 16 residues. The study, taken as a whole, reports: The authors did not confirm SARS-CoV-2 specificity of second-wave clones peaking day 37.

In the case of this clonotype: Antigen: not known.

TCR alpha and TCR beta cDNA libraries with sample barcodes and UMIs came from 5'RACE using constant-segment primers. Using its own MiXCR run on the 5' RACE reads, TCRdb lists one record per CDR3 protein. The sample has a few hundred thousand distinct CDR3 sequences; roughly 19% are singletons. The source is a man between 18 and 35 years old who had mild COVID-19 (a few samples of this study predate the infection). Cell type and time point are not known. Sample: PBMCs or a T cell subset sorted from them (not recorded which). The V gene is TRBV6-6, the J gene TRBJ2-3; 9 bases are shared with TRBD2. The CDR3 DNA reads as TGTGCCAGCAGTTACCCCCGGCGGGGGGGCCCGAATACGCAGTATTTT. This codes for CASSYPRRGGPNTQYF.